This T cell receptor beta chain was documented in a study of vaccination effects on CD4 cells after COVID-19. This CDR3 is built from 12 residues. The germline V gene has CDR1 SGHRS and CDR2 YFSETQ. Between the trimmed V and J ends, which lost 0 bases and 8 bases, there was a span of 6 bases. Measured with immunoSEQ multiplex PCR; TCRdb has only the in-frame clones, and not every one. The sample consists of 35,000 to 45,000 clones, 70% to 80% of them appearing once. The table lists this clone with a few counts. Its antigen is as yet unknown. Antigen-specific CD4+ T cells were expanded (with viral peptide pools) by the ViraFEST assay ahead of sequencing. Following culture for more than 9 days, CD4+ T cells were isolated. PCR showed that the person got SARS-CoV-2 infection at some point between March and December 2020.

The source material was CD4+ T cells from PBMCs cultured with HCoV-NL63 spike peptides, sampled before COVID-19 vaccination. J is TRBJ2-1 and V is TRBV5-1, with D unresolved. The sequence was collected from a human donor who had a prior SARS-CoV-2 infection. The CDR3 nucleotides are TGCGCCAGCAGCTTGGTTGGGTATGAGCAGTTCTTC. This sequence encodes CASSLVGYEQFF.